This T cell receptor (beta chain) was recovered during a study of PD-L1 blockade in urothelial cancer. About the research overall: Blood was tested 3 weeks (second dose) and 6 weeks into treatment.

Time point: peripheral blood 6 weeks after treatment start. The table came from immunoSEQ multiplex PCR; TCRdb's copy has only in-frame clones and leaves some out. The sample yields around 50,000 clones, approximately 85% seen once. This clone was detected only a few times. V dropped 1 base and J dropped 5; count of bases not matched to a gene: 9. This CDR3 spans 15 amino acids. Per the germline V gene, CDR1 is GTSNPN and CDR2 is SVGIG (reference sequence). The J gene is TRBJ2-5, the V gene TRBV30; TRBD2 agrees at 8 bases. Sequenced material: PBMCs, taken around atezolizumab (anti-PD-L1) treatment. The source is a man aged 50-59 years with urothelial cancer. CDR3 sequence reads: CAWSAVAGLGETQYF. Written as DNA, the CDR3 is TGTGCCTGGAGTGCTGTAGCGGGGCTAGGGGAGACCCAGTACTTC.